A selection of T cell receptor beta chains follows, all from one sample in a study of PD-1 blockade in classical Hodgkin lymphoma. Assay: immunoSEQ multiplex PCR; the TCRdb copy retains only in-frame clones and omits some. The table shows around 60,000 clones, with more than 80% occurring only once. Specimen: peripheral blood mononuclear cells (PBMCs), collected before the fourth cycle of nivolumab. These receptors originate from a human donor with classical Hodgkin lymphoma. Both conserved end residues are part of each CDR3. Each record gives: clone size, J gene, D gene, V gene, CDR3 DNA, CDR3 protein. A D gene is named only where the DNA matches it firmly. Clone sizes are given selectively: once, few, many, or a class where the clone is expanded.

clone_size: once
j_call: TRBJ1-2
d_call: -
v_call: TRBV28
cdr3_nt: TGTGCCAGCAGTTTAATTAGGGGCTATGGCTACACCTTC
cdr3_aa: CASSLIRGYGYTF

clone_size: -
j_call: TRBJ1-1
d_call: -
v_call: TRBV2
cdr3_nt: TGTGCCAGCAGCGTAACACCGGACACTGAAGCTTTCTTT
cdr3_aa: CASSVTPDTEAFF

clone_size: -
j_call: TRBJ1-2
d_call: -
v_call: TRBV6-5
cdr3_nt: TGTGCCAGCATCGGGTTTGATGGCTACACCTTC
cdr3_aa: CASIGFDGYTF

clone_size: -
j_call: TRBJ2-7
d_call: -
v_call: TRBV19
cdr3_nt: TGTGCCAGTAGCAGGGGAAGGGGCTACGAGCAGTACTTC
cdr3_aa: CASSRGRGYEQYF

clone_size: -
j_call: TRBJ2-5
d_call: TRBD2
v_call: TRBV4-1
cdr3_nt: TGCGCCAGCAGCCACATGGGACTACAAGAGACCCAGTACTTC
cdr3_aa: CASSHMGLQETQYF

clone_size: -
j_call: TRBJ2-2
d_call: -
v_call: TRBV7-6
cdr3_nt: TGTGCCAGCAGCTTAGGTTGGGAGCTGTTTTTT
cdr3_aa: CASSLGWELFF

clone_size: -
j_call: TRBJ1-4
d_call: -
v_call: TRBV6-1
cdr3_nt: TGTGCCACCCTAGGCAGAGGGTCGAATGAAAAACTGTTTTTT
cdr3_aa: CATLGRGSNEKLFF

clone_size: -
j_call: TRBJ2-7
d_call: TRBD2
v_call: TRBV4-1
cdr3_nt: TGCGCCAGCCGGGGGGGCGGGAGCGGCGAGCAGTACTTC
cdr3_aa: CASRGGGSGEQYF

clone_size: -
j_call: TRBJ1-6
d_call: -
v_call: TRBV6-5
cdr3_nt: TGTGCCAGCAGCCCCGGGCGGAATTATAATTCACCCCTCCACTTT
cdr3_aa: CASSPGRNYNSPLHF

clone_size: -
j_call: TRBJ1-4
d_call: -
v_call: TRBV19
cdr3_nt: TGTGCCAGTAGTTTTGGACAGTTTTCAACTAATGAAAAACTGTTTTTT
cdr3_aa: CASSFGQFSTNEKLFF